This T cell receptor (beta chain) is from a study of cytomegalovirus exposure and HLA in healthy donors (dated by TCRdb to about 2017). Study-level background: In an earlier analysis of about 560 of the donors, approximately 260 Gb of sequence data and approximately 120 million unique TCR beta sequences from roughly 190 million T cells were reported. Approximately 330 gigabases of sequencing data and about 92 million unique TCR sequences made up an early release that covered over 550 HLA-typed donors. Among the roughly 400 genotyped donors, around 81% belonged to the genetic ancestry cluster associated with self-reported Caucasian donors. The aim of the study was to test whether cataloging public T cell receptors could identify signatures of past pathogen exposure. The T cell repertoires of 666 subjects were profiled by immunosequencing and related to cytomegalovirus serostatus. A separate validation cohort of about 110 different subjects was used in addition to the 666-subject first cohort. To predict cytomegalovirus infection status, the study combined high-throughput TCR immunosequencing, statistical association of individual TCRs with disease status, and machine learning. To study patterns of TCR occurrence, a later analysis re-analyzed previously published TCR beta repertoires from around 660 donors and added high-resolution HLA genotyping. The later analysis used no new phenotypic data to find candidate immune exposures, relying instead on TCR beta sequences and their occurrence across donors. To decide whether each TCR beta V gene segment behaved as functional or pseudogenic, an earlier analysis of nearly 600 of the donors relied on high-throughput TCR beta sequencing. Donor age, sex, ethnicity and CMV serostatus were collected together with the repertoire data. Genome-wide SNP genotypes for about 65% of the roughly 670 donors were used in a later genetic analysis, which treated that subset as a discovery cohort. Every discovery cohort repertoire had been produced on one sequencing platform. HLA typing included class I and class II loci at four-digit resolution. The number of typed donors differed by locus: 629-630 for A, B, C, DRB1 and DQB1; 500 to 550 for DQA1; approximately 600 for DPA1; and roughly 470 for DPB1. A handful of DR-DQ haplotypes were handled as single units for association and clustering because linkage in the cohort was strong. Among 300 to 450 genotyped donors of the cohort, an average of about 240,000 unique TCR beta nucleotide sequences were sequenced per donor, around 20% of them non-productive. The research as a whole found: A later analysis found that HLA-associated TCR beta chains were more clonally expanded and had lower generation probabilities than equally common non-associated chains. The authors suggested that the approach could potentially be generalized to other disease states and immunological phenotypes. In a later genetic analysis, fewer N-insertions in productive TCRs were reported among donors in an Asian-associated ancestry cluster than the approximately 670-donor mean. For the cohort, immune exposure information was limited to CMV serostatus. In a later analysis, TCR association rates were found to vary across HLA loci, with the most associated TCRs seen for DRB1 alleles and the fewest for HLA-C alleles. An earlier analysis of roughly 570 of the donors showed that most TCR beta V segments appeared in productive rearrangements either about 87% or about 30% of the time, which broadly matched IMGT annotations. Because counts were too low, roughly 17 rarely observed V segments, including chromosome 9 orphons, were left out of the earlier analysis of 587 of the donors. A cluster of highly shared sequence variants was judged likely to be a technical artifact of the sequencing pipeline. A later genetic analysis associated a missense DCLRE1C variant with V-gene and J-gene trimming of TCR beta chains, and an independent cohort replicated the association. In vitro tests confirmed that three of the cytomegalovirus-associated TCR beta chains recognize cytomegalovirus antigens. Because some donors lacked HLA typing at each locus, the association tests relied only on the typed subset. In a later analysis, about 16,000 TCR beta sequences were associated with specific HLA alleles at a false discovery rate of 0.05. In a later analysis, most CMV-associated TCR beta chains were found to appear HLA-restricted, with HLA associations seemingly driven largely by CMV exposure. Linkage disequilibrium might explain the correlated functional status among segregating V segments, but an unknown experimental factor could not be excluded. Across donors, most TCR sequences were observed very rarely, whereas some public TCRs were present in many individuals. In the study, about 150 TCR beta chains were listed as associated with cytomegalovirus. The 87-base-pair reads could not distinguish some IMGT-functional V segments, including TRBV6-2 and TRBV6-3, so those segments were excluded. A further reported finding was that TCR beta sequences accurately predicted the HLA-A and HLA-B alleles for most subjects in the first cohort. The classifier was reported to diagnose cytomegalovirus status with high specificity and sensitivity in both the original and validation cohorts. The presence/absence analyses assumed that sequencing depth was roughly uniform across donors, and that assumption may not be true. When HLA alleles, especially DR and DQ, strongly co-occurred, attributing TCR associations to individual alleles was difficult. A later analysis reported that several top co-occurrence clusters appeared linked to parvovirus B19, influenza, CMV and Epstein-Barr virus. The cohort was sequenced for TCR beta chains only, and without alpha or paired-chain data the features that could be detected were limited.

Concerning this clone: Its antigen is not yet known. It has no much larger one-base neighbor in the sample; base qualities were not kept.

The germline V gene sets CDR1 to SGHAT and CDR2 to FQNNGV. V and J lose 1 base and 1 base, and a span of 8 bases separates them. The CDR3 starts with the cysteine, ends with the phenylalanine, and has 16 residues. The kept DNA is CDR3 alone, 48 bases in frame from the first base. The library relied on the immunoSEQ multiplex PCR assay. For the multiplex PCR, a mixture combining 60 forward primers for TCR Vbeta segments and 13 reverse primers for TCR Jbeta segments was used. The CDR3 region of rearranged TCR beta genes was amplified from genomic DNA by a multiplex PCR assay. On the Illumina HiSeq System, the amplified TCR beta libraries were sequenced as 87-base-pair reads. In the source study's methods: A later analysis counted tens of millions of unique TCR beta chains across the 500 to 850 repertoires, and some 11 million of these chains were shared by at least two donors. Raw reads were error-corrected and collapsed into unique sequences by a nearest-neighbor algorithm in which closely related sequences were merged to remove PCR and sequencing errors. CDR3 sequences were aligned to IMGT reference sequences to assign V, D and J gene segments. For a sequence to be retained, at least a six-nucleotide match to both a V gene segment and a J gene segment was required. Rearrangements were classified as productive when the CDR3 lacked stop codons and remained in frame with V and J, and all other rearrangements were classified as non-productive. CDR3 was defined according to IMGT convention as the region running from the second conserved V-encoded cysteine to the conserved J-encoded phenylalanine. Sequences without an unambiguous match to a single V gene segment were excluded from the earlier analysis of approximately 600 of the donors. In an earlier analysis of about 590 of the donors, a V segment was called functional when productive rearrangements were above 56.7%, and segregating when the standard deviation between donors exceeded 5%. A statistical classification framework was built to diagnose cytomegalovirus status from the catalog of TCR beta chain sequences. V and J gene assignment, in a later analysis, came from comparing TCR nucleotide sequences with IMGT/GENE-DB human TR gene sequences. In a later analysis, CDR3 sequences and most-parsimonious VDJ recombination scenarios were assigned using the TCRdist pipeline. A later analysis defined each TCR beta chain by its CDR3 amino acid sequence plus V-gene family, and excluded reads lacking a unique V-gene family. A later analysis removed 592 highly shared, low-generation-probability nucleotide sequences to deal with suspected cross-contamination and a sequencing artifact. A later analysis calculated a clonal expansion index for each public chain from normalized within-repertoire ranks of inferred template counts. In a later analysis, generation probabilities were computed with a VDJ recombination model fitted to out-of-frame rearrangements, and the resulting probabilities were checked against IGoR. In a later analysis, TCR-TCR, TCR-HLA and TCR-CMV co-occurrence was scored with hypergeometric tests, and a repertoire-size bias correction was applied to TCR pairs. False discovery rates were estimated in a later analysis by permuting HLA or CMV assignments 20 times. In a later analysis, co-occurring TCRs were grouped with DBSCAN, and TCRdist sequence similarity was added when clustering was performed within HLA-allele-positive subsets. Repertoires with fewer than 30,000 or more than 120,000 public chains were left out of co-occurrence clustering, as were several repertoires with anomalous nucleotide sharing. The immuneACCESS repertoire file appears here via TCRdb, limited to in-frame rearrangements. These files lack a portion of the clones; in checked studies, under half of the deficit traces to unresolved V genes, and the cause of the others is not known. For V, J and clone size, that table is used; D and trimming come from the DNA. This sample lists 140,000 to 150,000 clones; 75% to 90% were detected once. The ten largest clones take up around 4.1% of the sample.

The cohort consisted of hundreds of healthy bone marrow donors. Cohort members were all nominally healthy when sampled, although unrecorded immune exposures were likely present. The donor tested CMV seronegative, placing the donor among the 350 or so seronegative members of the cohort. Each donor provided a peripheral blood sample, and peripheral blood mononuclear cells were used for TCR beta sequencing. The Qiagen DNeasy Blood Extraction Kit was used to extract genomic DNA from the blood cell samples. The chain is encoded by TRBV11-2 joined to TRBJ2-6; TRBD1 might be the D gene, on 6 matching bases. Sequenced input: PBMCs. The sequence derives from a man aged 35 to 55 in good health and CMV-seronegative. This receptor carries the CDR3 CASSLGTGSGANVLTF. The nucleotides read TGTGCCAGCAGCTTAGGAACAGGGTCTGGGGCCAACGTCCTGACTTTC.